The 19 T cell receptor beta chains below all came from one sample that was sequenced in a study of tumor-infiltrating lymphocytes in localized non-small cell lung cancer. Generated by immunoSEQ multiplex PCR, the TCRdb table keeps only in-frame clones and is missing some. The profile shows roughly 24,000 clones, nearly 70% of them singletons. Specimen: lung tumor tissue. Receptors were obtained from a human donor with non-small cell lung cancer.

This clone turned up a few times. The rearrangement uses TRBV30 and TRBJ1-5; no clear D gene. CDR3 length: 16 residues. Germline V gene sequence: CDR1 GTSNPN, CDR2 SVGIG (reference sequence). V lost 0 bases and J 0 bases, leaving 12 bases between the germline ends. CDR3 residues: CAWSVGRSYSNQPQHF. In DNA, the CDR3 is TGTGCCTGGAGTGTCGGCAGATCCTATAGCAATCAGCCCCAGCATTTT.

J is TRBJ2-7 and V is TRBV27; TRBD2 aligns across 11 bases. From germline, CDR1 is MNHEY and CDR2 SMNVEV (reference sequence). The CDR3 is 16 residues long. V shed 1 base, J shed 2 bases, and the junction held 4 bases outside the gene matches. CDR3 region: CASSLYLAGGTYEQYF. The CDR3 nucleotides are TGTGCCAGCAGTTTATACCTAGCGGGAGGCACCTACGAGCAGTACTTC.

This chain links TRBV6-5 with TRBJ1-1, with unresolved D. CDR3 length equals 14 residues. The germline V gene encodes CDR1 MNHEY and CDR2 SVGAGI. With 5 bases removed from V and 3 bases from J, the gap between germline ends came to 13 bases. For the CDR3, the DNA is TGTGCCAGCAGTCCATCTTGGACGGACACTGAAGCTTTCTTT. Translation gives CASSPSWTDTEAFF.

This clone has a handful of counts. CDR3 amino acids: CASSSDGGIGNTEAFF. In nucleotides, the CDR3 is TGTGCCAGCAGCTCAGACGGGGGCATCGGTAACACTGAAGCTTTCTTT. J is TRBJ1-1 and V is TRBV13; a possible D gene is TRBD1 (6 bases). Germline loops: CDR1 PRHDT, CDR2 FYEKMQ (reference sequence). The length of the CDR3 is 16 residues. V lost 4 bases and J lost 2, with 17 bases in between.

This clone is deemed medium-sized. In DNA form, the CDR3 reads TGTGCCAGCAGGCCCTCGGCGGATACGCAGTATTTT. As protein: CASRPSADTQYF. The chain is built from TRBV7-2 and TRBJ2-3; no reliable D call. The CDR3 is 12 amino acids. Per the germline V gene, CDR1 is SGHTA and CDR2 is FQGNSA. Trimming shortened V by 6 bases and J by 6 bases, and 10 bases separated the two germline ends.

This chain uses TRBV5-1 with TRBJ1-1; D gene ambiguous. Germline CDR1 SGHRS, CDR2 YFSETQ. The CDR3 covers 13 residues. V was clipped by 1 base and J by 6 bases, with 10 bases between them. In nucleotides, the CDR3 is TGCGCCAGCAGCTTGCAGGAATATTCTGAAGCTTTCTTT. Translating it yields CASSLQEYSEAFF.

This clone was observed a few times. V is TRBV4-1 and J is TRBJ2-1; 7 bases fit TRBD1. Germline V gene lookup returns CDR1 MGHRA and CDR2 YSYEKL. V gave up 5 bases and J gave up 5 bases; unmatched junction bases: 0. The CDR3 is made up of 12 amino acids. The CDR3 loop reads CASSDRDNEQFF. CDR3 DNA sequence: TGCGCCAGCAGCGACAGGGACAATGAGCAGTTCTTC.

The chain combines TRBV5-4 with TRBJ2-3, with 11 positions matching TRBD2. The V gene end was trimmed by 0 bases and the J gene end by 5 bases; junction bases not matched to a gene: 2. The germline V gene has CDR1 SGHNT and CDR2 YYREEE (reference sequence). There are 15 residues in the CDR3. The CDR3 DNA is TGTGCCAGCAGCTTGGAAGGGACTAGCGGAGATACGCAGTATTTT. It translates to CASSLEGTSGDTQYF.

V usage is TRBV7-2 and J usage is TRBJ1-2, with D perhaps matching TRBD1 (6 bases). V lost 5 bases, J lost 4 bases, and 17 bases lay in between. The CDR3 extends over 15 amino acids. Germline values: CDR1 SGHTA, CDR2 FQGNSA. As DNA, the CDR3 is TGTGCCAGCAGCCCGAGGACAGTTAGGAGCTATGGCTACACCTTC. Translating it yields CASSPRTVRSYGYTF.

This clone was seen only once. The chain employs TRBV11-2 and TRBJ2-5, with a possible D match to TRBD1 (6 bases). The end of the DNA is better explained by TRBJ2-7, so the J call may be wrong. Germline V gives CDR1 SGHAT, CDR2 FQNNGV. The CDR3 sequence is 14 residues long. The CDR3 loop is CASSPDRNSYEQYF. In nucleotides, the CDR3 is TGTGCCAGCAGCCCGGACAGAAACTCCTACGAGCAGTACTTC.

The chain has TRBV6-4 and TRBJ2-1; D tentatively reads TRBD1 or TRBD2 (7 bases each). Germline lookup yields CDR1 MRHNA and CDR2 SNTAGT. This CDR3 is built from 15 residues. The V end lost 0 bases, the J end lost 7 bases, and 13 bases lay between the germline ends. CDR3: CASSDSTGEGNEQFF. The CDR3 DNA reads as TGTGCCAGCAGTGACTCAACAGGGGAGGGGAATGAGCAGTTCTTC.

This clone appeared a single time. The CDR3 loop is CASSPSATSTDTQYF. The CDR3, as DNA: TGTGCCAGTAGCCCTAGCGCGACTAGCACAGATACGCAGTATTTT. The chain links TRBV19 to TRBJ2-3; D possibly corresponds to TRBD2 (6 bases). V shed 6 bases and J shed 0 bases, with 13 bases lying between them. CDR1 is LNHDA, CDR2 SQIVND, per germline (reference sequence). The CDR3 spans 15 residues.

V usage is TRBV7-3 and J usage is TRBJ2-2; 7 bases agree with TRBD1. V lost 4 bases, J lost 7 bases, and 9 bases stayed unmatched. CDR1 is SGHTA, CDR2 FQGTGA, per germline. The CDR3 is made up of 15 amino acids. CDR3 coding DNA: TGTGCCAGCAGCTCCCGACAGGGAGCGGTCGGGGAGCTGTTTTTT. This sequence encodes CASSSRQGAVGELFF.

The CDR3 spells CSADAGTANYGYTF. In DNA, the CDR3 is TGCAGCGCAGACGCCGGGACAGCTAACTATGGCTACACCTTC. V gene TRBV29-1 combines with J gene TRBJ1-2; 7 bases match TRBD1. The CDR3 covers 14 residues. Germline values: CDR1 SQVTM, CDR2 ANQGSEA. After removal of 7 bases from V and 0 bases from J, the junction contained 8 bases not matched to a gene.

Written as DNA, the CDR3 is TGTGCCAGCAGTTACCAGCGTGGTGAGCAGTTCTTC. It yields the protein CASSYQRGEQFF. The chain couples TRBV11-2 to TRBJ2-1; D unclear. Germline V lookup: CDR1 SGHAT, CDR2 FQNNGV. This CDR3 comprises 12 residues. V lost 6 bases and J lost 9, with 12 bases in between.

The chain couples TRBV27 to TRBJ2-1, with D hard to call. This CDR3 spans 12 amino acids. CDR1 and CDR2 (germline): MNHEY, SMNVEV (reference sequence). Trimming stripped 5 bases from V and 3 bases from J, with 5 bases between. CDR3 region: CASSPDYNEQFF. The CDR3 coding sequence is TGTGCCAGCAGTCCTGACTACAATGAGCAGTTCTTC.

This chain connects TRBV30 to TRBJ2-1, with a tentative D call TRBD1 (6 bases). Germline V CDR1 and CDR2: GTSNPN, SVGIG (reference sequence). The length of the CDR3 is 13 residues. V was clipped by 1 base and J by 7 bases, with 11 bases between them. CDR3 residues: CAWSGQGTNEQFF. The CDR3 nucleotides read TGTGCCTGGAGTGGGCAGGGGACAAATGAGCAGTTCTTC.

The sample holds one count of this clone. The chain carries TRBV11-3 and TRBJ2-3, with 7 bases matching TRBD1. The CDR3 covers 14 residues. Germline trimming cut 5 bases from V and 2 bases from J; bases unmatched to any gene: 4. CDR1 is SGHNT, CDR2 YENEEA, per germline. CDR3 amino acids: CASSRDSHTDTQYF. CDR3 coding DNA: TGTGCCAGCAGCCGGGACAGTCACACAGATACGCAGTATTTT.

The chain carries TRBV6-1 and TRBJ1-5; D ambiguous. CDR3 length: 13 residues. CDR1 is MNHNS, CDR2 SASEGT, per germline. The V and J ends lost 6 bases and 4 bases respectively, with 10 bases between them. The CDR3 spells CASSARGNQPQHF. In DNA form, the CDR3 reads TGTGCCAGCAGCGCGCGGGGAAATCAGCCCCAGCATTTT.